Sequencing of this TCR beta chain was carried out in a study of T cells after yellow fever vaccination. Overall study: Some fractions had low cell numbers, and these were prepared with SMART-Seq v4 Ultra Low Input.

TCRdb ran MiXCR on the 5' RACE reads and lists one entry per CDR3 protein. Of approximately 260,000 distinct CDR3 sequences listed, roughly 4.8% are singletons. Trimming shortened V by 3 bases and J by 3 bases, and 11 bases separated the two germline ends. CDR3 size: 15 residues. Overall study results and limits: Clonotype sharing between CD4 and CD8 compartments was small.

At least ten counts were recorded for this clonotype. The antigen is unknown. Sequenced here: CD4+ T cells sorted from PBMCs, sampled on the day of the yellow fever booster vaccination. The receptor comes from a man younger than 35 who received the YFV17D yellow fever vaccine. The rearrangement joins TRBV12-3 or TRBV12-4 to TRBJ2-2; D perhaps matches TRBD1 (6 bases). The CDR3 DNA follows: TGTGCCAGCAGTTTGGCAGGGGCGCACACCGGGGAGCTGTTTTTT. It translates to CASSLAGAHTGELFF.